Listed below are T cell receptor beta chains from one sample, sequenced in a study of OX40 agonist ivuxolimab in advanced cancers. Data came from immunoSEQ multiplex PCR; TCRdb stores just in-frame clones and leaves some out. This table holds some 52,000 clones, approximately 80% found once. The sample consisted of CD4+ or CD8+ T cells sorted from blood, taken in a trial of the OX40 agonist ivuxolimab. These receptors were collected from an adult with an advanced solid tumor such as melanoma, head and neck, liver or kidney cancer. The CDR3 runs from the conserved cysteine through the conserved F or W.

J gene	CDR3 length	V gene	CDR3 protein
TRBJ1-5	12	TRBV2	CASSDSYQPQHF
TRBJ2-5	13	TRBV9	CASSVGRKETQYF
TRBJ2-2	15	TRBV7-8	CASSLGLATTGELFF
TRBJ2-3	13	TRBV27	CASSAGRTDTQYF
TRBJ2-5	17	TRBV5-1	CASSWPGTGGAEETQYF
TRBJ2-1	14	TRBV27	CASSYFSGNNEQFF
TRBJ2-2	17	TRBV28	CASSLPGLAGIRGELFF
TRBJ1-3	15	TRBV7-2	CASSLGGGPGNTIYF
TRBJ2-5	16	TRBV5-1	CASSGAGRANGETQYF
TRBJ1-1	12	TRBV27	CASGDPKTEAFF
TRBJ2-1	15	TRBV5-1	CASSLGGTSLNEQFF
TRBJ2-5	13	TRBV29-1	CSVLQGHQETQYF
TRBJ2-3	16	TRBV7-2	CASSLRQGGGTDTQYF
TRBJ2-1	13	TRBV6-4	CASSDGPLDEQFF
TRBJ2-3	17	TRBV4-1	CASSQEGGSARTDTQYF
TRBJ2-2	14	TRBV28	CASTPRRGTGELFF
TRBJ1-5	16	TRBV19	CASSIGHISWDQPQHF
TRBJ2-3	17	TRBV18	CASSPLSPTSGTDTQYF
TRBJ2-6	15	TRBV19	CASSGGPSGANVLTF
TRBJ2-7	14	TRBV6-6	CASAGTGEPYEQYF
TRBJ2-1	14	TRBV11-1	CASSSLRGYNEQFF
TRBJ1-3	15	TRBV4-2	CASSQEDRAGNTIYF
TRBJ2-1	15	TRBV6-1	CASSAYGTGSNEQFF
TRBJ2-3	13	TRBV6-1	CATLLAVTDTQYF
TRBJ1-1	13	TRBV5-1	CASSPHRGTEAFF
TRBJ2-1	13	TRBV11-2	CASSFVEGNEQFF
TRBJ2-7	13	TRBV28	CASSSRQTREQYF
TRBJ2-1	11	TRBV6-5	CASSAPNEQFF
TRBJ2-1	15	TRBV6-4	CASRALAGGSNEQFF
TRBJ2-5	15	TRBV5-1	CASSWAVGASDGQYF
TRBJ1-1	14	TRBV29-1	CSVEDGGRNTEAFF
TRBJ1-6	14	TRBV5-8	CASSSPWGNSPLHF
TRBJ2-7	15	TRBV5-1	CASSLAGARSYEQYF
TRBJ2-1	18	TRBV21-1	CASSKAQASGVHGGEQFF
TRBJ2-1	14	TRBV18	CASLRGGAYNEQFF
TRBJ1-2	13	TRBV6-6	CASSYTTGGLYYF
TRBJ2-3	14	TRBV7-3	CASSLGEKADTQYF
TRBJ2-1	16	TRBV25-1	CASSEWDRANYNEQFF
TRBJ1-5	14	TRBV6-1	CASKGGEGNQPQHF
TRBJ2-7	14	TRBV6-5	CATRQTLKVYEQYF
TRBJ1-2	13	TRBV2	CASSMAGLYGYTF
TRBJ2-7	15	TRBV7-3	CASSLPEREAYEQYF
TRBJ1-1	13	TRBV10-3	CAISPDQNTEAFF
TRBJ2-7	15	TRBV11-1	CASSARQGHSYEQYF
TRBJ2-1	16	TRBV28	CASSPVNFLAPNEQFF
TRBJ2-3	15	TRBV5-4	CASSYGQFFIDTQYF
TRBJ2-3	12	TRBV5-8	CASTFSGDTQYF
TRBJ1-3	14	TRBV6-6	CAATGRGDQNTIYF
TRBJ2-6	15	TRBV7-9	CASSPRVSGANVLTF
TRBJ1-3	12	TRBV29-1	CSVTGTGNTIYF
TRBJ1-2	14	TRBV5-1	CASSLIGDIYGYTF
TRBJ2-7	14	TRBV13	CASSLGGKIYEQYF
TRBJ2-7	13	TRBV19	CASRTGTDYEQYF
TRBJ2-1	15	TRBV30	CAWTSGRASYNEQFF
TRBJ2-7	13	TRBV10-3	CAISAGGSYEQYF
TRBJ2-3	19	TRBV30	CAWSPLWTSPTASTDTQYF
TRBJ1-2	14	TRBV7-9	CASSLEGFDYGYTF
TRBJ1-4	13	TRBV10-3	CAISESQGEKLFF
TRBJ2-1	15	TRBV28	CASRVDTAEYNEQFF